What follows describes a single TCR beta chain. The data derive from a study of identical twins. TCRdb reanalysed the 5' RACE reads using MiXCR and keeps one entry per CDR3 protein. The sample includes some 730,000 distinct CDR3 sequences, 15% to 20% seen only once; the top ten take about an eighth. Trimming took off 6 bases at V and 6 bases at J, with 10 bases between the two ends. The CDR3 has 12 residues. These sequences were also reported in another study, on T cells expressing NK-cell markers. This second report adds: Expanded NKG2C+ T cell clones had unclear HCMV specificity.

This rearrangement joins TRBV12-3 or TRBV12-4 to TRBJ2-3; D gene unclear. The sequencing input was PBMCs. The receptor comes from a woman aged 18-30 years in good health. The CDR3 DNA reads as TGTGCCAGCAGCAATCTCTGGGATACGCAGTATTTT. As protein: CASSNLWDTQYF.